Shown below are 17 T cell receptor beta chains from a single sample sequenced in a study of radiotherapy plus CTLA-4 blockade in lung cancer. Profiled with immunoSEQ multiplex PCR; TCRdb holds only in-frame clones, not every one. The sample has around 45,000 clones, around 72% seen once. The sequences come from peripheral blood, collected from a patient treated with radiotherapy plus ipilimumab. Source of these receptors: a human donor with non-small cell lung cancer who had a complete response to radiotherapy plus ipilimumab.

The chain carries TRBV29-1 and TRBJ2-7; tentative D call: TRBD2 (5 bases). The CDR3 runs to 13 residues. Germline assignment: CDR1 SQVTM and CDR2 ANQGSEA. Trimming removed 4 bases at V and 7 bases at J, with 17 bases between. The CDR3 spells CSVALRSTGEQYF. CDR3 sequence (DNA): TGCAGCGTTGCTCTCAGAAGTACGGGGGAGCAGTACTTC.

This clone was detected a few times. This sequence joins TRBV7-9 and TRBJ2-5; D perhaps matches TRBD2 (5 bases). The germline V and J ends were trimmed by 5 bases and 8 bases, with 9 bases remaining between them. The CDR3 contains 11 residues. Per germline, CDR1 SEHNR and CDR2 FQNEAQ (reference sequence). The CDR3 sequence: CASSTSGTQYF. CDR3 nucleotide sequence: TGTGCCAGCAGCACGTCGGGAACCCAGTACTTC.

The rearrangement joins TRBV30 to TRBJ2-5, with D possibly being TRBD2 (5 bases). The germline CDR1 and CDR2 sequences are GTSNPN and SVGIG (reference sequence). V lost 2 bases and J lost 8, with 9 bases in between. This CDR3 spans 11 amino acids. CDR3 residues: CAWSNRETQYF. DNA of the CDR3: TGTGCCTGGAGTAACCGGGAAACCCAGTACTTC.

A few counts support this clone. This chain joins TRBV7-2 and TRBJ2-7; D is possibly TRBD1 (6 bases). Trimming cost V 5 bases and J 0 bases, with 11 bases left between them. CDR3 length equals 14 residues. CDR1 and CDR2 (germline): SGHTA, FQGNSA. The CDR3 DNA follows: TGTGCCAGCAGCGGTAAGGACAGCTCCTACGAGCAGTACTTC. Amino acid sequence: CASSGKDSSYEQYF.

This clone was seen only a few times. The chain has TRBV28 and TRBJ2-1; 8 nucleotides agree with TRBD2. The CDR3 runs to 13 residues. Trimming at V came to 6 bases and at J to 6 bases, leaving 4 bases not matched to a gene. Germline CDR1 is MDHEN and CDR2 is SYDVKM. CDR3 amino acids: CASSLGTSNEQFF. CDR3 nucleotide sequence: TGTGCCAGCAGCCTAGGGACTAGCAATGAGCAGTTCTTC.

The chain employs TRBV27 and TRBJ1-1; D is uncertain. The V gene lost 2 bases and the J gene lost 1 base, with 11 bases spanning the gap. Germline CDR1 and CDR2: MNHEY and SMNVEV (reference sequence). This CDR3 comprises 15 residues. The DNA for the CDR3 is TGTGCCAGCAGTTTAAGGAACAGCTGGAACACTGAAGCTTTCTTT. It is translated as CASSLRNSWNTEAFF.

The CDR3 DNA reads as TGTGCCAGCATGAAGGACAGGGGCTCCTACGAGCAGTACTTC. Translated, it gives CASMKDRGSYEQYF. The chain has TRBV6-5 and TRBJ2-7, with TRBD1 matching over 9 bases. Per the germline V gene, CDR1 is MNHEY and CDR2 is SVGAGI. The CDR3 runs 14 residues. V dropped 7 bases and J dropped 0; count of bases not matched to a gene: 4.

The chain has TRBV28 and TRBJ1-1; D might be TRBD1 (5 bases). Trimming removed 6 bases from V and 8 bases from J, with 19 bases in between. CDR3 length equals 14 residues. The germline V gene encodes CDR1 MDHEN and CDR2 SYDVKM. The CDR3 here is CASRTPRQGREAFF. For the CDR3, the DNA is TGTGCCAGCAGAACTCCCCGGCAGGGTAGGGAAGCTTTCTTT.

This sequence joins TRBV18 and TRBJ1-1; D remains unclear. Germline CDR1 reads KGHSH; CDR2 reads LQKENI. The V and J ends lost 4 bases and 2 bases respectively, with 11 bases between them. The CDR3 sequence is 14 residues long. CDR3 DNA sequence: TGTGCCAGCTCACGAGATAGATTTAACACTGAAGCTTTCTTT. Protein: CASSRDRFNTEAFF.

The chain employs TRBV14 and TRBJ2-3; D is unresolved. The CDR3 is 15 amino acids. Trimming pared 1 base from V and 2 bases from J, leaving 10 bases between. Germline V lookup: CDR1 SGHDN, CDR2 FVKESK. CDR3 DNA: TGTGCCAGCAGCCAAGCAGGATTAGACACAGATACGCAGTATTTT. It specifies CASSQAGLDTDTQYF.

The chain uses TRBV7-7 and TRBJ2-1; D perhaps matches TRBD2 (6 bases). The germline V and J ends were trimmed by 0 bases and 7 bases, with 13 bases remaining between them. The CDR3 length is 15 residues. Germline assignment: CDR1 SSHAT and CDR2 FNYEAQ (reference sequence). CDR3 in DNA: TGTGCCAGCAGCTTAGCTTTTGGGACTCGGAATGAGCAGTTCTTC. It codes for CASSLAFGTRNEQFF.

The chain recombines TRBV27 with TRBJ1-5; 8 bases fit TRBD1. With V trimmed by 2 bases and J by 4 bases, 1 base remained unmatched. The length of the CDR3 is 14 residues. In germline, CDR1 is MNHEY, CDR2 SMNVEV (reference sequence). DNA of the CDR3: TGTGCCAGCAGTTTAAACAGGGGGAATCAGCCCCAGCATTTT. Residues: CASSLNRGNQPQHF.

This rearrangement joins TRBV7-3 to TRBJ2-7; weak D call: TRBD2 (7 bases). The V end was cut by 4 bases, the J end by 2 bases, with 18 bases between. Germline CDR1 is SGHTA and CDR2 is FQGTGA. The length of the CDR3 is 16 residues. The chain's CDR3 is CASSYRGGAGAYEQYF. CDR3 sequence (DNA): TGTGCCAGCAGCTATCGTGGGGGGGCAGGGGCCTACGAGCAGTACTTC.

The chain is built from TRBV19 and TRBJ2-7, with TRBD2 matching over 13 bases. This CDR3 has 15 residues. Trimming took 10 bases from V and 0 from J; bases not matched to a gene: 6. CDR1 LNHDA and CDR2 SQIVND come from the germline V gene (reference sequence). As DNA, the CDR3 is TGTGCCACTCGGACTAGCGGGAGAAGCTCCTACGAGCAGTACTTC. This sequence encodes CATRTSGRSSYEQYF.

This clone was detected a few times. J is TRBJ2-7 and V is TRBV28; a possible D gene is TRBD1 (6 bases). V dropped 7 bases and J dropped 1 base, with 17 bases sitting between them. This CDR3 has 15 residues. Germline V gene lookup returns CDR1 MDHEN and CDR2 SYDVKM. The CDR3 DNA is TGTGCCAGCAATCAAATGACAGGTTTTTCCTACGAGCAGTACTTC. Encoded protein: CASNQMTGFSYEQYF. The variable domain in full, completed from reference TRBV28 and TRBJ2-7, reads DVKVTQSSRYLVKRTGEKVFLECVQDMDHENMFWYRQDPGLGLRLIYFSYDVKMKEKGDIPEGYSVSREKKERFSLILESASTNQTSMYLCASNQMTGFSYEQYFGPGTRLTVT.

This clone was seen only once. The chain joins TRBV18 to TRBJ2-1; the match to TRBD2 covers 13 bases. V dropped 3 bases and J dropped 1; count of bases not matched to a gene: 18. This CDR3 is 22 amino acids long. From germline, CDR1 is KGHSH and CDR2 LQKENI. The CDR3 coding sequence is TGTGCCAGCTCACCCACTAGCGGGGGGGCTACTCAAATTGGTAGGTCCTACAATGAGCAGTTCTTC. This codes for CASSPTSGGATQIGRSYNEQFF.

CDR3 protein: CASSRELGTEAFF. For the CDR3, the DNA is TGCGCCAGCTCCAGGGAATTGGGCACTGAAGCTTTCTTT. The chain has TRBV10-1 and TRBJ1-1; weak D call: TRBD1 (5 bases). Germline CDR1 reads WNHNN; CDR2 reads SYGVQD (reference sequence). V shed 8 bases and J shed 4 bases, with 14 bases lying between them. The length of the CDR3 is 13 residues.